Each of the 28 T cell receptor beta chains below was sequenced from the same sample in a study of blood T cell repertoires in COVID-19 (dated by TCRdb to the early 2020s). Libraries were made using the immunoSEQ multiplex PCR assay. TCRdb retrieved this table from immuneACCESS and kept in-frame rearrangements only. Not all clones are present; in checked studies, unresolved V genes account for under half, and no reason is known for the remainder. The sample profile shows some 260,000 clones; roughly 90% of them were found once. Of the sample, 0.7% falls within the top ten clones. The sample taken for sequencing was peripheral blood. The receptors shown here come from a human donor in a cohort sampled during active COVID-19.

V is TRBV6-5 and J is TRBJ1-3; D uncertain. This CDR3 region has 13 residues. The V end was cut by 2 bases, the J end by 3 bases, with 5 bases between. Germline lookup yields CDR1 MNHEY and CDR2 SVGAGI. The CDR3, as DNA: TGTGCCAGCAGTTACGGCGGTGGAAACACCATATATTTT. It specifies CASSYGGGNTIYF.

This chain connects TRBV27 to TRBJ1-5; TRBD1 agrees at 9 bases. Germline-derived CDR1 and CDR2 are MNHEY and SMNVEV (reference sequence). The CDR3 is made up of 15 amino acids. Trimming cost V 6 bases and J 6 bases; bases outside gene matches: 9. The CDR3 reads CASRTTGTGIQPQHF. The DNA of the CDR3 is TGTGCCAGCAGAACTACCGGGACAGGGATTCAGCCCCAGCATTTT.

The CDR3 loop reads CASSPGQGGYEQYF. The CDR3 DNA follows: TGTGCCAGTAGTCCGGGACAGGGTGGGTACGAGCAGTACTTC. V usage is TRBV19 and J usage is TRBJ2-7; 9 nucleotides align to TRBD1. CDR1 and CDR2 (germline): LNHDA, SQIVND (reference sequence). The CDR3 spans 14 residues. With V trimmed by 5 bases and J by 4 bases, 6 bases remained unmatched.

The CDR3: CASSPTPGQTYEQYF. The CDR3 DNA reads as TGTGCCAGCAGTCCGACTCCGGGACAAACCTACGAGCAGTACTTC. The chain joins TRBV27 to TRBJ2-7; weak D call: TRBD1 (6 bases). V lost 5 bases and J lost 2, with 16 bases in between. The CDR3 has 15 amino acids. Germline V gene lookup returns CDR1 MNHEY and CDR2 SMNVEV (reference sequence).

This chain links TRBV5-1 with TRBJ1-4, with D maybe TRBD1 (6 bases). V was clipped by 1 base and J by 6 bases, with 16 bases between them. The CDR3 totals 16 residues. Germline CDR1 and CDR2: SGHRS and YFSETQ. CDR3 residues: CASSLFGAGVDEKLFF. CDR3 bases: TGCGCCAGCAGCTTGTTTGGAGCAGGGGTTGATGAAAAACTGTTTTTT.

The J gene is TRBJ2-7, the V gene TRBV7-9; the match to TRBD2 covers 8 bases. The CDR3 is 15 amino acids. In germline, CDR1 is SEHNR, CDR2 FQNEAQ (reference sequence). V gave up 5 bases and J gave up 0 bases; unmatched junction bases: 6. CDR3 protein: CASSLSGGASYEQYF. The CDR3 DNA reads as TGTGCCAGCAGCCTTTCGGGGGGGGCCTCCTACGAGCAGTACTTC.

The chain joins TRBV4-2 to TRBJ2-7; 12 bases match TRBD1. CDR3 length: 16 amino acids. The V and J ends lost 0 bases and 9 bases, in that order; junction bases with no gene match: 9. Germline lookup yields CDR1 LGHNA and CDR2 YNFKEQ. The CDR3 sequence: CASSQDWEGTGGGQYF. CDR3 DNA: TGTGCCAGCAGCCAAGATTGGGAAGGGACAGGGGGCGGGCAGTACTTC.

The chain recombines TRBV5-1 with TRBJ2-1, with 7 bases matching TRBD2. The CDR3 has 15 amino acids. With 7 bases clipped from V and 2 bases from J, the junction kept 9 bases outside the gene matches. Germline assignment: CDR1 SGHRS and CDR2 YFSETQ. CDR3 sequence reads: CASRPGGATYNEQFF. The CDR3 nucleotides read TGCGCCAGCCGCCCGGGGGGAGCCACCTACAATGAGCAGTTCTTC.

V usage is TRBV6-1 and J usage is TRBJ2-7, with 11 bases aligning to TRBD2. From germline, CDR1 is MNHNS and CDR2 SASEGT. J gave up 4 bases and V 2 bases, and 1 base lay outside the gene matches. This CDR3 comprises 14 residues. The CDR3 coding sequence is TGTGCCAGCAGTGAACTAGCGGGGGGTTACGAGCAGTACTTC. Encoded protein: CASSELAGGYEQYF.

This clone was counted a single time. The chain recombines TRBV5-5 with TRBJ1-1; maybe TRBD1 (6 bases). From germline, CDR1 is SGHKS and CDR2 YYEKEE (reference sequence). V was pared by 2 bases and J by 1 base, with 12 bases between. The CDR3 covers 15 residues. CDR3 sequence reads: CASSFLIQGNTEAFF. The CDR3, as DNA: TGTGCCAGCAGCTTCCTTATACAGGGGAACACTGAAGCTTTCTTT. The full variable domain, rest sourced from reference TRBV5-5 and TRBJ1-1, is DAGVTQSPTHLIKTRGQQVTLRCSPISGHKSVSWYQQVLGQGPQFIFQYYEKEERGRGNFPDRFSARQFPNYSSELNVNALLLGDSALYLCASSFLIQGNTEAFFGQGTRLTVV.

This clone has a handful of counts. The chain is built from TRBV7-2 and TRBJ1-1, with unresolved D. Germline lookup yields CDR1 SGHTA and CDR2 FQGNSA. The CDR3 loop spans 13 amino acids. Trimming took 5 bases from V and 0 from J, leaving 7 bases between them. This CDR3 reads CASSPEMNTEAFF. The CDR3 nucleotides read TGTGCCAGCAGCCCCGAGATGAACACTGAAGCTTTCTTT. The whole variable domain, remainder taken from reference TRBV7-2 and TRBJ1-1, is GAGVSQSPSNKVTEKGKDVELRCDPISGHTALYWYRQSLGQGLEFLIYFQGNSAPDKSGLPSDRFSAERTGGSVSTLTIQRTQQEDSAVYLCASSPEMNTEAFFGQGTRLTVV.

The J gene is TRBJ2-3, the V gene TRBV19, with D hard to call. The germline V gene encodes CDR1 LNHDA and CDR2 SQIVND (reference sequence). Trimming left V 4 bases short and J 6 bases short, with 20 bases between. The CDR3 loop spans 16 amino acids. The CDR3 DNA reads TGTGCCAGTAGTACGATAGCCCGAGTTAAGTCCGATACGCAGTATTTT. As protein: CASSTIARVKSDTQYF. Looking up the rest from reference TRBV19 and TRBJ2-3 gives the full variable domain: DGGITQSPKYLFRKEGQNVTLSCEQNLNHDAMYWYRQDPGQGLRLIYYSQIVNDFQKGDIAEGYSVSREKKESFPLTVTSAQKNPTAFYLCASSTIARVKSDTQYFGPGTRLTVL.

This rearrangement joins TRBV6-5 to TRBJ2-7; tentative D call: TRBD2 (5 bases). V was cut by 0 bases and J by 13 bases, with 19 bases left in between. The CDR3 is 14 residues long. Germline V gene data show CDR1 as MNHEY and CDR2 as SVGAGI. Here the CDR3 reads CASSYSRNSAMPYF. CDR3 DNA: TGTGCCAGCAGTTACTCGCGTAATAGCGCCATGCCATACTTC.

The rearrangement joins TRBV12-3 or TRBV12-4 to TRBJ1-1, with unresolved D. The CDR3 covers 12 residues. Trimming stripped 8 bases from V and 1 base from J, with 8 bases between. The CDR3 sequence: CASVGENTEAFF. The CDR3 DNA reads as TGTGCCAGCGTAGGAGAGAACACTGAAGCTTTCTTT.

This clone has just a few counts. Other DNA sequences from this sample encode an identical CDR3 as well. The chain joins TRBV7-6 to TRBJ1-1; TRBD1 might be the D (6 bases). Germline values: CDR1 SGHVS, CDR2 FNYEAQ. The CDR3 has 13 amino acids. Trimming took 1 base from V and 4 from J, leaving 7 bases between them. This CDR3 is CASSLGGGTEAFF. CDR3 bases: TGTGCCAGCAGCTTAGGAGGGGGCACTGAAGCTTTCTTT.

The V call is TRBV16, the J call TRBJ1-5; D may be TRBD1 (6 bases). This CDR3 comprises 20 residues. Germline CDR1 reads KGHSY; CDR2 reads FQNENV. V was pared by 4 bases and J by 2 bases, with 27 bases between. The DNA for the CDR3 is TGTGCCAGCAGCCTAGGCGGGGGGACAAACGGACGTGCCGGCAATCAGCCCCAGCATTTT. Its translation is CASSLGGGTNGRAGNQPQHF.

V is TRBV6-5 and J is TRBJ2-6, with TRBD2 as a possible D gene (5 bases). CDR3 length equals 15 residues. V lost 6 bases to trimming and J lost 0 bases, with 9 bases between them. In germline, CDR1 is MNHEY, CDR2 SVGAGI. This chain's CDR3 is CASRIGVSGANVLTF. The DNA of the CDR3 is TGTGCCAGCAGAATCGGGGTCTCTGGGGCCAACGTCCTGACTTTC.

The chain is built from TRBV19 and TRBJ1-2; D is undetermined. The CDR3 has 15 amino acids. Germline V CDR1 and CDR2: LNHDA, SQIVND (reference sequence). The germline V and J ends were trimmed by 5 bases and 4 bases, with 17 bases remaining between them. CDR3 region: CASSARQSRGYGYTF. In nucleotides, the CDR3 is TGTGCCAGTAGTGCTCGACAAAGTCGGGGCTATGGCTACACCTTC.

The chain has TRBV28 and TRBJ1-6; no clear D. CDR1 MDHEN and CDR2 SYDVKM come from the germline V gene. Trimming took 7 bases from V and 0 from J, leaving 13 bases between them. CDR3 size: 16 residues. DNA for the CDR3: TGTGCCAGCAATTTTCTAGGGAGCTCCTATAATTCACCCCTCCACTTT. It yields the protein CASNFLGSSYNSPLHF.

The gene calls are TRBV7-9 and TRBJ1-1; 9 bases agree with TRBD1. Germline V gene data show CDR1 as SEHNR and CDR2 as FQNEAQ (reference sequence). V was pared by 1 base and J by 1 base, with 1 base of the junction left unmatched. The CDR3 is made up of 15 amino acids. CDR3 coding DNA: TGTGCCAGCAGCTTAGGGGACAGGGCGAACACTGAAGCTTTCTTT. The encoded protein is CASSLGDRANTEAFF.

The chain has TRBV29-1 and TRBJ1-2; 7 bases are a match to TRBD1. Germline loops: CDR1 SQVTM, CDR2 ANQGSEA. This CDR3 has 12 amino acids. V was pared by 7 bases and J by 7 bases, with 9 bases of the junction left unmatched. The CDR3: CSADDRDSGYTF. The CDR3 bases are TGCAGCGCCGATGACAGGGACTCTGGCTACACCTTC.

The V gene is TRBV6-5, the J gene TRBJ1-2, with D perhaps matching TRBD1 (5 bases). The CDR3 is 13 residues long. Germline V gene data show CDR1 as MNHEY and CDR2 as SVGAGI. Trimming took 6 bases from V and 8 from J, leaving 16 bases between them. The CDR3 nucleotides are TGTGCCAGCAGGTCGACAGTCCTCTGGGGCTACACCTTC. Its protein is CASRSTVLWGYTF.

V is TRBV19 and J is TRBJ2-3; the match to TRBD2 covers 8 bases. Trimming removed 5 bases from V and 6 bases from J; junction bases left unmatched: 7. The CDR3 has 14 amino acids. Germline CDR1 and CDR2: LNHDA and SQIVND (reference sequence). CDR3 DNA sequence: TGTGCCAGTAGTCCCCGGGAGGGCCTGGATACGCAGTATTTT. Translated: CASSPREGLDTQYF.

A word on this clone: A read error may account for a junction end that differs from germline. The chain couples TRBV11-2 to TRBJ1-1, with D tentatively TRBD1 (5 bases). This CDR3 comprises 14 residues. Per germline, CDR1 SGHAT and CDR2 FQNNGV. The CDR3 DNA reads as TGTGCCAGCAGCTTGCACAGGATGAACACTGAAGTTTTCTTT. It codes for CASSLHRMNTEVFF.

In its sample, this clone was seen once. The V call is TRBV12-3 or TRBV12-4, the J call TRBJ1-2; D not certain. This CDR3 contains 13 residues. V was trimmed by 1 base and J by 13 bases, leaving 16 bases between them. CDR3 in DNA: TGTGCCAGCAGTTTAGATTTTACCGCCGGACTCACCTTC. It is translated as CASSLDFTAGLTF.

The chain uses TRBV25-1 and TRBJ1-1; no clear D gene. Trimming left V 3 bases short and J 4 bases short, with 18 bases between. Per germline, CDR1 MGHDK and CDR2 SYGVNS. This CDR3 contains 16 residues. The CDR3 sequence: CASSEGTAGRSTEAFF. The DNA of the CDR3 is TGTGCCAGCAGTGAGGGTACAGCGGGGAGGTCCACTGAAGCTTTCTTT.

This clone was detected only a few times. The chain couples TRBV30 to TRBJ1-4; TRBD1 might be the D (6 bases). CDR1 GTSNPN and CDR2 SVGIG come from the germline V gene (reference sequence). V lost 0 bases and J 13 bases, leaving 9 bases between the germline ends. The CDR3 contains 11 residues. CDR3 DNA: TGTGCCTGGAGTGTAGGGGGTCTACTGTTTTTT. Encoded protein: CAWSVGGLLFF. The full variable domain, rest sourced from reference TRBV30 and TRBJ1-4, is SQTIHQWPATLVQPVGSPLSLECTVEGTSNPNLYWYRQAAGRGLQLLFYSVGIGQISSEVPQNLSASRPQDRQFILSSKKLLLSDSGFYLCAWSVGGLLFFGSGTQLSVL.

This chain connects TRBV2 to TRBJ1-1; D remains ambiguous. The CDR3 loop spans 13 amino acids. The germline gives CDR1 SNHLY, CDR2 FYNNEI. Trimming shortened V by 8 bases and J by 1 base, and 11 bases separated the two germline ends. The CDR3 DNA reads as TGTGCCAGCCCCACCCCAGGGAACACTGAAGCTTTCTTT. This translates into CASPTPGNTEAFF.